Below, 26 T cell receptor beta chains from the same sample are listed, as sequenced in a study of T cell responses to AZD1222 COVID-19 vaccine (dated by TCRdb to the early 2020s). Library creation used the immunoSEQ multiplex PCR assay. Imported from immuneACCESS, the table was reduced by TCRdb to in-frame sequences with V and J called. These copies leave out some clones; in studies compared against another copy, an unresolved V gene accounts for under half, and the cause of the remainder is not known. The sample has fewer than 120,000 clones on record, roughly 90% of them singletons. The ten largest clones capture approximately 15% of the sample. Explained via the paper, the time point label denotes: about 28 days (+/-7) after the second vaccine dose. Sequencing used peripheral blood, obtained 28 days after the second AZD1222 dose. Receptor source: an adult who received the AZD1222 COVID-19 vaccine.

The CDR3 nucleotides read TGTGCCAGCAGCCATCGACAGGGGGCTTTGAACACTGAAGCTTTCTTT. This gives the protein CASSHRQGALNTEAFF. The J gene is TRBJ1-1, the V gene TRBV9, with 10 bases that match TRBD1. Germline V CDR1 and CDR2: SGDLS, YYNGEE. The CDR3 is made up of 16 amino acids. Losses at the gene ends were 4 bases for V and 0 bases for J; bases not matched to a gene: 6.

This clone was counted a few times. This chain connects TRBV5-6 to TRBJ2-5, with D possibly being TRBD2 (5 bases). V lost 3 bases and J lost 4, with 16 bases in between. The CDR3 length is 15 residues. Germline assignment: CDR1 SGHDT and CDR2 YYEEEE. Written as DNA, the CDR3 is TGTGCCAGCAGCTCCGAGGGTCACCGCGGAGAGACCCAGTACTTC. Translating gives CASSSEGHRGETQYF.

This clone was observed a single time. The chain uses TRBV21-1 and TRBJ1-2; the D call in the table, TRBD1, was not verified against the DNA. TRBV21-1 is a listed pseudogene. This CDR3 is built from 14 residues. The CDR3 loop reads CASSKKPGNYGYTF. The CDR3 DNA follows: TGTGCCAGCAGCAAAAAACCAGGGAACTATGGCTACACCTTC.

This chain connects TRBV6-4 to TRBJ2-7; TRBD2 matches at 15 bases. The germline V gene encodes CDR1 MRHNA and CDR2 SNTAGT. Trimming cost V 8 bases and J 4 bases; bases outside gene matches: 6. This CDR3 has 15 residues. CDR3 DNA: TGTGCCAGCGGGACTAGCGGGAGGCTGTCTTACGAGCAGTACTTC. This sequence encodes CASGTSGRLSYEQYF.

This clone was recorded a few times. The chain couples TRBV20-1 to TRBJ1-2; no firm D call. The CDR3 totals 13 residues. V lost 3 bases and J 4 bases, leaving 12 bases between the germline ends. From germline, CDR1 is DFQATT and CDR2 SNEGSKA (reference sequence). The CDR3 sequence: CSASTGKSYGYTF. DNA of the CDR3: TGCAGTGCTAGTACGGGGAAAAGCTATGGCTACACCTTC.

The chain carries TRBV28 and TRBJ2-3, with D uncertain. V gave up 4 bases and J gave up 1 base, with 15 bases separating them. This CDR3 comprises 16 residues. In germline, CDR1 is MDHEN, CDR2 SYDVKM. The CDR3 reads CASSSSWASGTDTQYF. In DNA, the CDR3 is TGTGCCAGCAGTTCCAGTTGGGCCTCGGGCACAGATACGCAGTATTTT.

This rearrangement joins TRBV2 to TRBJ1-4; D remains ambiguous. Trimming took 10 bases from V and 1 from J, leaving 13 bases between them. Germline V gives CDR1 SNHLY, CDR2 FYNNEI. The CDR3 spans 14 residues. CDR3 loop: CATSARGTNEKLFF. For the CDR3, the DNA is TGTGCCACCTCCGCCCGAGGAACTAATGAAAAACTGTTTTTT.

The genes are TRBV5-8 and TRBJ1-2; tentative D call: TRBD1 (5 bases). Germline CDR1 and CDR2: SGHTS and YDEGEE. V lost 1 base, J lost 0 bases, and 13 bases lay in between. CDR3 length: 16 residues. CDR3 nucleotides: TGTGCCAGCAGCTTGCTGCCGGACAAAGCTAACTATGGCTACACCTTC. This encodes CASSLLPDKANYGYTF.

This chain joins TRBV2 and TRBJ1-1; 7 nucleotides line up with TRBD1. Trimming at V came to 5 bases and at J to 1 base, leaving 7 bases not matched to a gene. The CDR3 spans 15 residues. CDR1 is SNHLY and CDR2 is FYNNEI in the germline V gene. The CDR3 loop is CASSLTGQSNTEAFF. CDR3 nucleotides: TGTGCCAGCAGTCTCACGGGACAGTCGAACACTGAAGCTTTCTTT.

DNA for the CDR3: TGCGCCAGCAGCCCCGGAGGGAACACCGGGGAGCTGTTTTTT. Amino acid sequence: CASSPGGNTGELFF. The V call is TRBV5-1, the J call TRBJ2-2; the D gene is possibly TRBD2 (5 bases). The V and J ends lost 4 bases and 1 base respectively, with 8 bases between them. This CDR3 region has 14 residues. Germline V CDR1 and CDR2: SGHRS, YFSETQ.

Sample share makes this clone medium-sized. The V call is TRBV27, the J call TRBJ1-3; a possible D gene is TRBD1 (5 bases). Trimming removed 1 base at V and 2 bases at J, with 9 bases between. CDR1 MNHEY and CDR2 SMNVEV come from the germline V gene (reference sequence). The CDR3 has 15 residues. The CDR3 coding sequence is TGTGCCAGCAGTTTATACGAGGGACCTGGAAACACCATATATTTT. Its protein product is CASSLYEGPGNTIYF.

Written as DNA, the CDR3 is TGTGCCAGCAGTTACCGGGGAGAGCCCCAGCATTTT. Its translation: CASSYRGEPQHF. The chain links TRBV6-5 to TRBJ1-5; D is unclear. Trimming removed 2 bases from V and 8 bases from J, with 7 bases in between. Germline-derived CDR1 and CDR2 are MNHEY and SVGAGI. The CDR3 is 12 amino acids.

The rearrangement uses TRBV18 and TRBJ1-2, with D perhaps TRBD1 (6 bases). The V end was cut by 2 bases, the J end by 2 bases, with 12 bases between. CDR3 length: 15 amino acids. Germline V gives CDR1 KGHSH, CDR2 LQKENI. DNA for the CDR3: TGTGCCAGCTCACCAACTACAGGGCAAAACTATGGCTACACCTTC. Its translation is CASSPTTGQNYGYTF.

The chain is built from TRBV14 and TRBJ2-2; no clear D gene. The CDR3 covers 14 residues. Germline assignment: CDR1 SGHDN and CDR2 FVKESK. The V gene lost 1 base and the J gene lost 5 bases, with 8 bases spanning the gap. The CDR3 DNA sequence: TGTGCCAGCAGCCAAGGGCTGATTACCGGGGAGCTGTTTTTT. Translation: CASSQGLITGELFF.

The chain uses TRBV27 and TRBJ1-1; D is undetermined. Germline V gene sequence: CDR1 MNHEY, CDR2 SMNVEV (reference sequence). The V end lost 4 bases, the J end lost 1 base, and 7 bases lay between the germline ends. There are 13 residues in the CDR3. The CDR3 loop is CASSWAENTEAFF. The CDR3 nucleotides are TGTGCCAGCAGTTGGGCAGAGAACACTGAAGCTTTCTTT.

In DNA, the CDR3 is TGTGCCAGCAGCTTGTTCGACGAAAAACTGTTTTTT. Its protein product is CASSLFDEKLFF. This rearrangement joins TRBV5-8 to TRBJ1-4; D remains unclear. Germline assignment: CDR1 SGHTS and CDR2 YDEGEE. This CDR3 is 12 amino acids long. The ends were cut back, 1 base at V and 8 bases at J, with 6 bases in the middle.

J is TRBJ2-1 and V is TRBV9, with 7 bases identical to TRBD1. The V and J ends lost 4 bases and 5 bases, in that order; junction bases with no gene match: 12. This CDR3 spans 16 amino acids. Germline V gene data show CDR1 as SGDLS and CDR2 as YYNGEE. The CDR3 reads CASSTPTGSNHNEQFF. The CDR3 region has the DNA TGTGCCAGCAGCACCCCGACAGGGTCCAACCACAATGAGCAGTTCTTC.

This clone showed up just once. This chain joins TRBV10-3 and TRBJ2-1; 9 nucleotides line up with TRBD2. Germline lookup yields CDR1 ENHRY and CDR2 SYGVKD. V trimming: 3 bases; J trimming: 4 bases; junction bases outside the gene matches: 7. The CDR3 covers 16 residues. In DNA form, the CDR3 reads TGTGCCATCAGTGATGGTAGGCTAGCGGGATACAATGAGCAGTTCTTC. Translating gives CAISDGRLAGYNEQFF.

The J gene is TRBJ2-3, the V gene TRBV9; D not resolved. CDR3 length equals 14 residues. Germline CDR1 is SGDLS and CDR2 is YYNGEE. V shed 5 bases and J shed 2 bases, with 12 bases lying between them. The CDR3 nucleotides read TGTGCCAGCAGTGATGACGGTTTCACAGATACGCAGTATTTT. Translating it yields CASSDDGFTDTQYF.

This sequence joins TRBV7-9 and TRBJ1-1; D is uncertain. Germline assignment: CDR1 SEHNR and CDR2 FQNEAQ (reference sequence). The CDR3 runs to 14 residues. With 0 bases removed from V and 5 bases from J, the gap between germline ends came to 10 bases. The CDR3 is CASSLARGWTEAFF. As DNA, the CDR3 is TGTGCCAGCAGCTTAGCTCGGGGTTGGACTGAAGCTTTCTTT.

The chain couples TRBV29-1 to TRBJ2-3, with D maybe TRBD2 (5 bases). Trimming pared 0 bases from V and 3 bases from J, leaving 7 bases between. Germline V gives CDR1 SQVTM, CDR2 ANQGSEA. This CDR3 is built from 13 residues. The CDR3 sequence is CSVEERGTDTQYF. The CDR3 nucleotides read TGCAGCGTTGAAGAGCGAGGGACAGATACGCAGTATTTT.

The genes are TRBV18 and TRBJ1-1; the match to TRBD1 covers 7 bases. The trim removed 2 bases at V and 6 bases at J, leaving 3 bases unmatched. Germline loops: CDR1 KGHSH, CDR2 LQKENI. The CDR3 totals 13 residues. In DNA, the CDR3 is TGTGCCAGCTCACCAGGACAGGAGGCTGAAGCTTTCTTT. Its protein product is CASSPGQEAEAFF. Supplemented by reference TRBV18 and TRBJ1-1, the full variable domain reads NAGVMQNPRHLVRRRGQEARLRCSPMKGHSHVYWYRQLPEEGLKFMVYLQKENIIDESGMPKERFSAEFPKEGPSILRIQQVVRGDSAAYFCASSPGQEAEAFFGQGTRLTVV.

This chain links TRBV7-9 with TRBJ1-1; 7 bases line up with TRBD1. The V and J ends lost 4 bases and 3 bases, in that order; junction bases with no gene match: 2. The CDR3 covers 13 residues. CDR1 and CDR2 from the germline V gene are SEHNR and FQNEAQ (reference sequence). CDR3 sequence: CASSSQGDTEAFF. CDR3 bases: TGTGCCAGCAGCTCGCAGGGGGACACTGAAGCTTTCTTT.

The chain employs TRBV19 and TRBJ1-6; D unclear. This CDR3 region has 15 residues. Germline CDR1 LNHDA, CDR2 SQIVND (reference sequence). Trimming removed 6 bases from V and 10 bases from J, with 19 bases in between. CDR3 sequence: CASRVDGIAGSPLHF. In DNA form, the CDR3 reads TGTGCCAGTAGAGTCGATGGGATTGCAGGCTCACCCCTCCACTTT.

The J gene is TRBJ1-5, the V gene TRBV19, with a tentative D call TRBD1 (6 bases). Looked up from germline, CDR1 is LNHDA and CDR2 is SQIVND (reference sequence). Deletions cut 6 bases from V and 2 bases from J, with 14 bases between. This CDR3 region has 15 residues. The CDR3 DNA sequence: TGTGCCAGTAGATACTGGACAGATGGCAATCAGCCCCAGCATTTT. It yields the protein CASRYWTDGNQPQHF. The full variable domain, in which reference TRBV19 and TRBJ1-5 provide the parts outside the CDR3, is DGGITQSPKYLFRKEGQNVTLSCEQNLNHDAMYWYRQDPGQGLRLIYYSQIVNDFQKGDIAEGYSVSREKKESFPLTVTSAQKNPTAFYLCASRYWTDGNQPQHFGDGTRLSIL.

The chain recombines TRBV5-1 with TRBJ2-3; TRBD2 matches at 10 bases. The trim removed 0 bases at V and 2 bases at J, leaving 3 bases unmatched. Germline V gene sequence: CDR1 SGHRS, CDR2 YFSETQ. There are 16 residues in the CDR3. The CDR3 nucleotides read TGCGCCAGCAGCTTGGTTAGCGGGAGGATCACAGATACGCAGTATTTT. Residues: CASSLVSGRITDTQYF.